This T cell receptor (beta chain) was identified in a study of blood T cell repertoires in COVID-19. Turning to the study itself: There were acute and convalescent COVID-19 samples, and they came from the United States, Italy and Spain. The cDNA or gDNA used as material had been derived from T cells, B-cell-depleted T cells, or PBMCs.

Per the original data handling: Nucleated cell counts were estimated from reference gene primer amplification. Libraries were prepared by immunoSEQ multiplex PCR; TCRdb keeps only in-frame clonotypes and omits some of them. That table is the source of V, J and clone size, and D and trimming were worked out from the DNA. The data contain about 150,000 clones, around four fifths of them singletons. In this sample, this clone turned up a few times. The CDR3 has 16 amino acids. CDR1 is KGHSH, CDR2 LQKENI, per germline. V shed 3 bases and J 4 bases; nucleotides not matched to a gene: 8. This clonotype originated in a woman aged 40 to 50 with active or convalescent COVID-19. The J gene is TRBJ1-5, the V gene TRBV18, with 8 positions matching TRBD1. The sample was peripheral blood. The CDR3 DNA reads as TGTGCCAGCTCACCGGTAGGACAGGGAGAAAATCAGCCCCAGCATTTT. This encodes CASSPVGQGENQPQHF.